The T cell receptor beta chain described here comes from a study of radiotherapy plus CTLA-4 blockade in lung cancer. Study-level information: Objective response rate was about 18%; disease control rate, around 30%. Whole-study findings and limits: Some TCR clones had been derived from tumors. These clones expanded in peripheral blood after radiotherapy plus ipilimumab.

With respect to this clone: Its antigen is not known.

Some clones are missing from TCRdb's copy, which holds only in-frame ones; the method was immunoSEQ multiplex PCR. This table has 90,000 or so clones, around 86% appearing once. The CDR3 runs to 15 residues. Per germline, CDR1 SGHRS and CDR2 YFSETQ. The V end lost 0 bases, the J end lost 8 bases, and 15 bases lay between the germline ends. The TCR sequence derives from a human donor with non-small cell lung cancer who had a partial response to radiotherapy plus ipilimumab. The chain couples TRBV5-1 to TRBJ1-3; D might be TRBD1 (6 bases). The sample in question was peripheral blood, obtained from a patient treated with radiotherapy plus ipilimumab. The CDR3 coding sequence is TGCGCCAGCAGCTTGGCTTCGCAGGGGCGGGACACCATATATTTT. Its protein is CASSLASQGRDTIYF.